This passage covers 14 T cell receptor beta chains from one sample sequenced in a study of human T cells and chemical hapten exposure. The sample's time point: patch test 3, about 24 weeks after DPC sensitization. Specified treatment: therapeutic diphenylcyclopropenone sensitization with weekly scalp DPC. From the RACE reads, TCRdb called clonotypes with MiXCR, one entry per CDR3 protein. The table lists some 110,000 distinct CDR3 sequences, around 34% of them singletons. The input for sequencing was whole blood, taken in connection with sensitization to the hapten diphenylcyclopropenone (DPC). These receptors came from a middle-aged man with alopecia areata. Some clones in this sample may be carry-over from other donors' samples.

The V and J genes are TRBV7-9 and TRBJ2-7; D not resolved. The V and J ends lost 1 base and 4 bases respectively, with 8 bases between them. This CDR3 spans 13 amino acids. Germline V lookup: CDR1 SEHNR, CDR2 FQNEAQ (reference sequence). CDR3 sequence reads: CASSLGRLYEQYF. The DNA of the CDR3 is TGTGCCAGCAGCTTAGGACGCCTTTACGAGCAGTACTTC.

The J gene is TRBJ2-7, the V gene TRBV6-1, with a possible D match to TRBD2 (6 bases). The CDR3 covers 13 residues. V lost 10 bases to trimming and J lost 3 bases, with 16 bases between them. From germline, CDR1 is MNHNS and CDR2 SASEGT. DNA of the CDR3: TGTGCCACCTCCGGAGGGGTTGTCTACGAGCAGTACTTC. This translates into CATSGGVVYEQYF.

In its sample, this clonotype was seen a few times. The chain links TRBV28 to TRBJ1-1; unclear D gene. Trimming shortened V by 3 bases and J by 2 bases, and 10 bases separated the two germline ends. The germline CDR1 and CDR2 sequences are MDHEN and SYDVKM. The CDR3 is made up of 14 amino acids. DNA of the CDR3: TGTGCCAGCAGTTTGTCATACGGAAACACTGAAGCTTTCTTT. It encodes CASSLSYGNTEAFF.

This clonotype was seen only a few times. The rearrangement joins TRBV29-1 to TRBJ2-7, with D perhaps TRBD1 or TRBD2 (6 bases each). V was pared by 3 bases and J by 5 bases, with 17 bases between. Germline V gene data show CDR1 as SQVTM and CDR2 as ANQGSEA. CDR3 size: 14 residues. CDR3 coding DNA: TGCAGCGTTGAGGAGGGGGACCGACCCGACGAGCAGTACTTC. Its protein is CSVEEGDRPDEQYF.

This clonotype was observed a few times. V is TRBV12-3 or TRBV12-4 and J is TRBJ1-1; 8 bases align to TRBD1. V shed 0 bases and J 7 bases; nucleotides not matched to a gene: 10. The CDR3 is 16 residues long. In DNA form, the CDR3 reads TGTGCCAGCAGTTTAGCCTCCGGGACAGGTGGGAATGAAGCTTTCTTT. Translation: CASSLASGTGGNEAFF.

The chain is built from TRBV18 and TRBJ2-7; possible D gene TRBD2, 6 bases. The germline CDR1 and CDR2 sequences are KGHSH and LQKENI. Trimming took off 4 bases at V and 1 base at J, with 11 bases between the two ends. CDR3 length: 14 residues. Here the CDR3 reads CASSLGGGSYEQYF. CDR3 sequence (DNA): TGTGCCAGCTCACTTGGGGGAGGTTCCTACGAGCAGTACTTC.

This clonotype has only a few counts. This chain's CDR3 is CASSAAGTIGEDTQYF. The CDR3 DNA follows: TGTGCCAGCAGCGCCGCCGGGACGATTGGGGAAGATACGCAGTATTTT. The V call is TRBV7-6, the J call TRBJ2-3; D is tentatively TRBD1 or TRBD2 (5 bases each). Germline CDR1 SGHVS, CDR2 FNYEAQ. Between the trimmed V and J ends, which lost 5 bases and 5 bases, there was a span of 20 bases. The CDR3 loop spans 16 amino acids.

This rearrangement joins TRBV7-2 to TRBJ1-5, with TRBD1 identical over 8 bases. Germline-derived CDR1 and CDR2 are SGHTA and FQGNSA. V shed 5 bases and J 2 bases; nucleotides not matched to a gene: 5. The CDR3 is 15 amino acids. This CDR3 reads CASSPGQGGNQPQHF. The CDR3 region has the DNA TGTGCCAGCAGCCCCGGACAGGGTGGCAATCAGCCCCAGCATTTT.

This chain joins TRBV29-1 and TRBJ2-7; perhaps D is TRBD1 or TRBD2 (5 bases each). Germline V gene lookup returns CDR1 SQVTM and CDR2 ANQGSEA. Trimming shortened V by 7 bases and J by 5 bases, and 15 bases separated the two germline ends. The CDR3 spans 12 residues. In nucleotides, the CDR3 is TGCAGCGCACCGGGACCTTTGAACGAGCAGTACTTC. Amino acids: CSAPGPLNEQYF.

This clonotype came up a few times. The chain recombines TRBV29-1 with TRBJ2-3; 13 bases agree with TRBD2. CDR3 length equals 15 residues. V lost 3 bases to trimming and J lost 4 bases; unmatched junction nucleotides: 4. Germline assignment: CDR1 SQVTM and CDR2 ANQGSEA. DNA for the CDR3: TGCAGCGTTGACGCACTAGCGGGAGGGGCAGATACGCAGTATTTT. Its protein product is CSVDALAGGADTQYF.

The CDR3 bases are TGTGCCAGCAGTTACGAATACACCGGGGAGCTGTTTTTT. Its protein is CASSYEYTGELFF. The V and J genes are TRBV6-6 and TRBJ2-2; the D is unclear. This CDR3 is built from 13 residues. Germline CDR1 reads MNHNY; CDR2 reads SVGAGI (reference sequence). Trimming shortened V by 2 bases and J by 3 bases, and 4 bases separated the two germline ends.

In this sample, this clonotype turned up a few times. The chain has TRBV6-2 or TRBV6-3 and TRBJ1-5; possibly TRBD1 for D (6 bases). V lost 6 bases to trimming and J lost 4 bases, with 16 bases between them. Germline loops: CDR1 MNHEY, CDR2 SVGEGT. The CDR3 contains 15 residues. The DNA of the CDR3 is TGTGCCAGCAGGCCATACAGGGTGGCAAATCAGCCCCAGCATTTT. This sequence encodes CASRPYRVANQPQHF.

Only a few counts were recorded for this clonotype. The chain combines TRBV29-1 with TRBJ2-3; D is perhaps TRBD2 (6 bases). CDR3 size: 17 residues. V shed 2 bases and J shed 8 bases, with 26 bases lying between them. Germline V CDR1 and CDR2: SQVTM, ANQGSEA. The CDR3 here is CSVENTSPTLPLVTQYF. The CDR3, as DNA: TGCAGCGTTGAAAACACTAGCCCAACTTTACCCCTTGTTACGCAGTATTTT.

V gene TRBV4-2 combines with J gene TRBJ1-1; 8 positions agree with TRBD1. The CDR3 spans 13 residues. Germline V gene sequence: CDR1 LGHNA, CDR2 YNFKEQ. The trim removed 3 bases at V and 5 bases at J, leaving 2 bases unmatched. In DNA form, the CDR3 reads TGTGCCAGCAGCCAGACAGGGGAAACTGAAGCTTTCTTT. Amino acid sequence: CASSQTGETEAFF.